The 27 T cell receptor beta chains below come from one sample, sequenced in a study of cytomegalovirus exposure and HLA in healthy donors. Amplification used 60 Vbeta primers and 13 Jbeta primers. Sequencing used immunoSEQ multiplex PCR; TCRdb keeps in-frame clones, though not all of them. The profile shows some 140,000 clones, roughly three quarters of them singletons. The sample comprised PBMCs. The receptors originated from a man aged 25-45 years in good health and CMV-seronegative.

A remark on this clone: At one end, the junction sequence differs from germline, possibly due to a read error. The chain couples TRBV7-7 to TRBJ2-1; 9 bases are a match to TRBD2. CDR1 is SSHAT, CDR2 FNYEAQ, per germline (reference sequence). The CDR3 is made up of 16 amino acids. The CDR3 nucleotides are TGTGCTAGCAGCTTATCCGCGGGAGGGGCCTACAATGAGCAGTTCTTC. This gives the protein CASSLSAGGAYNEQFF.

This sequence joins TRBV14 and TRBJ2-3; D remains ambiguous. CDR3 length: 13 residues. V lost 0 bases and J 5 bases, leaving 6 bases between the germline ends. CDR1 is SGHDN, CDR2 FVKESK, per germline. Here the CDR3 DNA reads TGTGCCAGCAGCCAAGATCCCGGAGATACGCAGTATTTT. It translates to CASSQDPGDTQYF.

This clone was observed a handful of times. The chain has TRBV10-3 and TRBJ1-5; D is unclear. The CDR3 has 12 residues. With 0 bases removed from V and 8 bases from J, the gap between germline ends came to 5 bases. Germline V gene data show CDR1 as ENHRY and CDR2 as SYGVKD. DNA for the CDR3: TGTGCCATCAGTGAGTCGTATGAGCCCCAGCATTTT. This sequence encodes CAISESYEPQHF.

This clone was recorded a few times. V and J are TRBV6-6 and TRBJ2-3, with 10 bases that match TRBD2. Germline lookup yields CDR1 MNHNY and CDR2 SVGAGI (reference sequence). Trimming cost V 7 bases and J 2 bases; bases outside gene matches: 6. This CDR3 region has 15 residues. CDR3 coding DNA: TGTGCCAGCACCCGGACTAGCGGATACACAGATACGCAGTATTTT. Protein sequence: CASTRTSGYTDTQYF.

The chain joins TRBV28 to TRBJ2-2, with D possibly TRBD1 on 6 matching bases. Trimming took 6 bases from V and 5 from J, leaving 13 bases between them. The CDR3 covers 14 residues. Germline V gives CDR1 MDHEN, CDR2 SYDVKM. The CDR3 nucleotides read TGTGCCAGCAGACCCGGACAGAATACCGGGGAGCTGTTTTTT. Residues: CASRPGQNTGELFF.

The chain carries TRBV28 and TRBJ2-7; D possibly corresponds to TRBD1 (6 bases). Trimming stripped 2 bases from V and 3 bases from J, with 14 bases between. The CDR3 contains 15 residues. Germline V gene lookup returns CDR1 MDHEN and CDR2 SYDVKM. CDR3 amino acids: CASSLGGQPLYEQYF. The CDR3 bases are TGTGCCAGCAGTTTAGGAGGACAGCCCCTCTACGAGCAGTACTTC.

The CDR3 DNA reads as TGTGCCAGCTCACCGGGCCTTGGGAACACTGAAGCTTTCTTT. Encoded protein: CASSPGLGNTEAFF. This chain connects TRBV18 to TRBJ1-1; no clear D gene. In germline, CDR1 is KGHSH, CDR2 LQKENI. This CDR3 is 14 amino acids long. Trimming removed 3 bases at V and 1 base at J, with 9 bases between.

This chain joins TRBV6-1 and TRBJ2-7; D is unclear. The CDR3 consists of 15 residues. V lost 1 base and J lost 0, with 10 bases in between. CDR1 and CDR2 from the germline V gene are MNHNS and SASEGT. This CDR3 reads CASSEGNFYSYEQYF. The CDR3 DNA reads as TGTGCCAGCAGTGAAGGAAACTTTTACTCCTACGAGCAGTACTTC.

This clone was seen once. V usage is TRBV27 and J usage is TRBJ2-7; D is unresolved. Germline CDR1 is MNHEY and CDR2 is SMNVEV (reference sequence). The CDR3 covers 14 residues. Trimming took 2 bases from V and 3 from J, leaving 11 bases between them. The CDR3 spells CASSLRLGLYEQYF. Here the CDR3 DNA reads TGTGCCAGCAGTTTAAGGCTGGGCCTCTACGAGCAGTACTTC.

This clone was recorded once. CDR3 DNA: TGTGCCAGCAGCCAACCGGCGACAGGGAACACTGAAGCTTTCTTT. It yields the protein CASSQPATGNTEAFF. The chain has TRBV28 and TRBJ1-1; a weak D match, TRBD1 (6 bases). The germline V gene has CDR1 MDHEN and CDR2 SYDVKM. The CDR3 contains 15 residues. Between the trimmed V and J ends, which lost 6 bases and 1 base, there was a span of 15 bases.

The chain has TRBV6-1 and TRBJ2-1; TRBD2 matches 9 bases. Germline values: CDR1 MNHNS, CDR2 SASEGT. The CDR3 runs 14 residues. The V and J ends lost 6 bases and 4 bases, in that order; junction bases with no gene match: 4. CDR3: CASSPSGAYNEQFF. The CDR3 nucleotides read TGTGCCAGCAGCCCTAGCGGGGCTTACAATGAGCAGTTCTTC.

This rearrangement joins TRBV4-3 to TRBJ2-3, with 7 bases fitting TRBD2. Germline V gene lookup returns CDR1 LGHNA and CDR2 YSLEER. The CDR3 contains 16 residues. V was pared by 0 bases and J by 1 base, with 4 bases of the junction left unmatched. The CDR3 protein is CASSQDGLAGTDTQYF. The CDR3, as DNA: TGCGCCAGCAGCCAAGATGGGCTAGCGGGCACAGATACGCAGTATTTT.

The chain uses TRBV28 and TRBJ2-7; 7 nucleotides line up with TRBD1. The CDR3 has 16 residues. Germline trimming cut 5 bases from V and 3 bases from J; bases unmatched to any gene: 13. The germline V gene has CDR1 MDHEN and CDR2 SYDVKM. CDR3 region: CASSGSGTVANYEQYF. In nucleotides, the CDR3 is TGTGCCAGCAGTGGCTCTGGGACAGTAGCAAACTACGAGCAGTACTTC.

The chain combines TRBV4-1 with TRBJ2-2; 9 nucleotides align to TRBD2. The V gene's germline CDR1 is MGHRA and CDR2 YSYEKL. The V and J ends lost 3 bases and 6 bases, in that order; junction bases with no gene match: 8. The CDR3 loop spans 16 amino acids. The CDR3: CASSQNIAGVSGELFF. The DNA for the CDR3 is TGCGCCAGCAGCCAGAACATAGCGGGAGTATCCGGGGAGCTGTTTTTT.

The V call is TRBV6-4, the J call TRBJ2-1; a possible D gene is TRBD1 (5 bases). Between the trimmed V and J ends, which lost 9 bases and 5 bases, there was a span of 14 bases. The CDR3 length is 13 residues. In germline, CDR1 is MRHNA, CDR2 SNTAGT. The DNA for the CDR3 is TGTGCCAGTTCGAGGCGGACAAACAATGAGCAGTTCTTC. This codes for CASSRRTNNEQFF.

The gene calls are TRBV30 and TRBJ2-7; a weak D match, TRBD2 (6 bases). This CDR3 has 15 amino acids. The germline V gene has CDR1 GTSNPN and CDR2 SVGIG (reference sequence). The V gene lost 5 bases and the J gene lost 1 base, with 18 bases spanning the gap. DNA of the CDR3: TGTGCCTGGGTGGGGGGTAGCGCTAATTCCTACGAGCAGTACTTC. Encoded protein: CAWVGGSANSYEQYF.

The genes are TRBV5-4 and TRBJ1-2, with no clear D. Germline lookup yields CDR1 SGHNT and CDR2 YYREEE (reference sequence). This CDR3 has 13 amino acids. V was cut by 4 bases and J by 0 bases, with 7 bases left in between. The CDR3 nucleotides read TGTGCCAGCAGCCCAGAAGCTAACTATGGCTACACCTTC. Its translation is CASSPEANYGYTF.

The chain couples TRBV2 to TRBJ2-5; possible D gene TRBD1, 5 bases. Germline V CDR1 and CDR2: SNHLY, FYNNEI. This CDR3 has 13 residues. Deletions cut 1 base from V and 5 bases from J, with 8 bases between. The CDR3 sequence is CASSEDRSETQYF. The CDR3 region has the DNA TGTGCCAGCAGTGAAGACAGGTCCGAGACCCAGTACTTC.

The chain combines TRBV11-1 with TRBJ2-7; 12 nucleotides align to TRBD2. Looked up from germline, CDR1 is SGHAT and CDR2 is FQDESV (reference sequence). V trimming: 6 bases; J trimming: 7 bases; junction bases outside the gene matches: 7. This CDR3 region has 14 residues. The CDR3 DNA reads TGTGCCAGCAGGGAACTAGCGGGAGGTCGTGAGCAGTACTTC. Encoded protein: CASRELAGGREQYF.

Here the CDR3 DNA reads TGTGCCAGCAGCTTGCCCGGGAGCCAAGAGACCCAGTACTTC. Residues: CASSLPGSQETQYF. The chain is built from TRBV5-4 and TRBJ2-5, with a weak D call TRBD2 (6 bases). The germline V gene has CDR1 SGHNT and CDR2 YYREEE (reference sequence). V was trimmed by 1 base and J by 1 base, leaving 8 bases between them. The CDR3 length is 14 residues.

The gene calls are TRBV11-3 and TRBJ2-1, with D possibly being TRBD2 (6 bases). CDR1 and CDR2 (germline): SGHNT, YENEEA. The germline V and J ends were trimmed by 4 bases and 4 bases, with 11 bases remaining between them. The CDR3 contains 14 residues. In DNA form, the CDR3 reads TGTGCCAGCAGCTCCCGGGAGTCGTACAATGAGCAGTTCTTC. Translated: CASSSRESYNEQFF.

This clone was observed a handful of times. V usage is TRBV28 and J usage is TRBJ1-4; the D gene is possibly TRBD1 (6 bases). CDR1 is MDHEN and CDR2 is SYDVKM in the germline V gene. Trimming took off 1 base at V and 7 bases at J, with 13 bases between the two ends. The CDR3 runs to 15 residues. The DNA of the CDR3 is TGTGCCAGCAGTTTATTTACAGGGTGGAGTGAAAAACTGTTTTTT. Its translation is CASSLFTGWSEKLFF. Full variable domain (missing parts from reference TRBV28 and TRBJ1-4): DVKVTQSSRYLVKRTGEKVFLECVQDMDHENMFWYRQDPGLGLRLIYFSYDVKMKEKGDIPEGYSVSREKKERFSLILESASTNQTSMYLCASSLFTGWSEKLFFGSGTQLSVL.

The chain recombines TRBV10-3 with TRBJ2-3; maybe TRBD2 (6 bases). Germline CDR1 and CDR2: ENHRY and SYGVKD. Trimming removed 4 bases from V and 2 bases from J, with 13 bases in between. The CDR3 has 15 residues. DNA of the CDR3: TGTGCCATCAGTGGACCAGCGGGTACCACAGATACGCAGTATTTT. Protein: CAISGPAGTTDTQYF.

There are a few counts of this clone. The chain combines TRBV11-3 with TRBJ1-1, with D perhaps TRBD1 (6 bases). Per germline, CDR1 SGHNT and CDR2 YENEEA. The CDR3 length is 13 residues. V shed 8 bases and J shed 4 bases, with 14 bases lying between them. In DNA form, the CDR3 reads TGTGCCAGCTCTCCAGGGGATGGCACTGAAGCTTTCTTT. Its translation: CASSPGDGTEAFF.

The chain carries TRBV7-2 and TRBJ1-5, with TRBD1 as a possible D gene (6 bases). CDR1 is SGHTA, CDR2 FQGNSA, per germline. The ends were cut back, 5 bases at V and 7 bases at J, with 15 bases in the middle. The CDR3 sequence is 14 residues long. CDR3: CASSPQQGGQPQHF. In DNA, the CDR3 is TGTGCCAGCAGCCCACAACAGGGTGGCCAGCCCCAGCATTTT. The full variable domain, its missing parts supplied by reference TRBV7-2 and TRBJ1-5, is GAGVSQSPSNKVTEKGKDVELRCDPISGHTALYWYRQSLGQGLEFLIYFQGNSAPDKSGLPSDRFSAERTGGSVSTLTIQRTQQEDSAVYLCASSPQQGGQPQHFGDGTRLSIL.

The chain carries TRBV28 and TRBJ1-1; 7 nucleotides line up with TRBD1. The germline V gene has CDR1 MDHEN and CDR2 SYDVKM. The V and J ends lost 8 bases and 11 bases, in that order; junction bases with no gene match: 8. The CDR3 length is 11 residues. CDR3 region: CASGISGGAFF. The CDR3 nucleotides read TGTGCCAGCGGGATCTCAGGGGGTGCTTTCTTT. Full variable domain (remainder filled in from reference TRBV28 and TRBJ1-1): DVKVTQSSRYLVKRTGEKVFLECVQDMDHENMFWYRQDPGLGLRLIYFSYDVKMKEKGDIPEGYSVSREKKERFSLILESASTNQTSMYLCASGISGGAFFGQGTRLTVV.

The rearrangement links TRBV19 to TRBJ2-7; TRBD1 agrees at 10 bases. V lost 1 base to trimming and J lost 6 bases; unmatched junction nucleotides: 6. The CDR3 runs 15 residues. Germline CDR1 is LNHDA and CDR2 is SQIVND (reference sequence). The CDR3 nucleotides read TGTGCCAGTAGTATAGCGGGGACAGGGGCGTTCGAGCAGTACTTC. It translates to CASSIAGTGAFEQYF. Full variable domain (rest looked up from reference TRBV19 and TRBJ2-7): DGGITQSPKYLFRKEGQNVTLSCEQNLNHDAMYWYRQDPGQGLRLIYYSQIVNDFQKGDIAEGYSVSREKKESFPLTVTSAQKNPTAFYLCASSIAGTGAFEQYFGPGTRLTVT.